Included here is one T cell receptor beta chain sequence, with context. How the authors handled the data: Amplified reference gene primers provided the basis for estimating nucleated cell counts. Sequencing used immunoSEQ multiplex PCR; TCRdb keeps in-frame clones, though not all of them. V, J and clone size are taken as reported in that table, and D and trimming were inferred from the DNA itself. The data show approximately 500,000 clones, roughly 85% seen once. CDR1 and CDR2 (germline): SGHRS, YFSETQ. The V gene end was trimmed by 4 bases and the J gene end by 6 bases; junction bases not matched to a gene: 6. This CDR3 contains 13 residues. The data derive from a study of blood T cell repertoires in COVID-19. Whole-study context: COVID-19 samples, acute and convalescent, were from the United States, Italy and Spain. T cells, B-cell-depleted T cells, or PBMCs provided the cDNA or gDNA that served as material.

The sequence was obtained from a human donor in a cohort sampled during active COVID-19. The chain combines TRBV5-1 with TRBJ1-2; TRBD1 matches at 7 bases. Sequences were obtained from peripheral blood. This CDR3 is CASSVDRLHGYTF. The DNA for the CDR3 is TGCGCCAGCAGCGTGGACAGGCTACATGGCTACACCTTC.